The rows below give T cell receptor beta chains drawn from one sample of a study of T-cell memory formation after mild COVID-19. TCRdb reprocessed the 5' RACE reads with MiXCR, giving one entry per CDR3 protein. The data hold 530,000 or so distinct CDR3 sequences, with approximately 15% observed a single time. The sequencing sample was made of PBMCs or a T cell subset sorted from them (not recorded which). The receptors shown here come from an adult woman who had mild COVID-19 (a few samples of this study predate the infection). Cell type and time point are not known. Both conserved end residues are part of each CDR3. D genes are given only for firm matches. Rows give clone size only sometimes, using once, few, many, or a class for an expanded clone.

J | D | V | size | CDR3 | DNA
TRBJ2-1 | TRBD2 | TRBV7-8 | - | CASSLRLAGRYNEQFF | TGTGCCAGCAGCCTCCGACTAGCGGGCCGTTACAATGAGCAGTTCTTC
TRBJ1-5 | - | TRBV20-1 | - | CSVARPDQPQHF | TGCAGTGTGGCCAGGCCCGATCAGCCCCAGCATTTT
TRBJ2-2 | TRBD1 | TRBV6-4 | - | CASRLTGGTGELFF | TGTGCCAGCAGGCTGACAGGGGGCACCGGGGAGCTGTTTTTT
TRBJ1-1 | TRBD1 | TRBV20-1 | many | CSARTGSGTEAFF | TGCAGTGCAAGGACAGGGAGCGGCACTGAAGCTTTCTTT
TRBJ2-7 | - | TRBV6-6 | few | CASSYLDRPYEQYF | TGTGCCAGCAGTTACCTGGACAGACCCTACGAGCAGTACTTC
TRBJ2-7 | TRBD2 | TRBV5-1 | many | CASSLTSGTYEQYF | TGTGCCAGCAGCTTAACTAGCGGAACTTACGAGCAGTACTTC
TRBJ2-5 | - | TRBV5-1 | once | CASSLGPLGAETQYF | TGCGCCAGCAGCTTGGGTCCATTAGGGGCAGAGACCCAGTACTTC
TRBJ1-2 | - | TRBV4-3 | few | CASSHTLFYGYTF | TGCGCCAGCAGCCATACGCTATTCTATGGCTACACCTTC
TRBJ1-2 | - | TRBV27 | once | CASSLSWNSGIYGYTF | TGTGCCAGCAGTTTATCCTGGAACTCAGGCATCTATGGCTACACCTTC
TRBJ1-1 | - | TRBV7-8 | few | CASSLVWSGAGTEAFF | TGTGCCAGCAGCTTAGTTTGGTCGGGGGCAGGGACTGAAGCTTTCTTT
TRBJ2-7 | TRBD2 | TRBV5-1 | few | CASSKRGAEYEQYF | TGCGCCAGCAGCAAGCGGGGGGCAGAGTACGAGCAGTACTTC
TRBJ1-1 | TRBD1 | TRBV27 | - | CASSLNPGTGQNTEAFF | TGTGCCAGCAGTTTAAACCCCGGGACAGGACAGAACACTGAAGCTTTCTTT
TRBJ1-1 | TRBD1 | TRBV6-1 | - | CASSRDRKNLVTEAFF | TGTGCCAGCAGTAGGGACAGAAAGAATCTTGTTACTGAAGCTTTCTTT
TRBJ2-6 | - | TRBV12-3/TRBV12-4 | - | CASSFPNVLTF | TGTGCCAGCAGTTTCCCCAACGTCCTGACTTTC
TRBJ2-5 | - | TRBV4-2 | few | CASSQARGTYQETQYF | TGTGCCAGCAGCCAAGCGCGGGGCACCTACCAAGAGACCCAGTACTTC
TRBJ1-5 | - | TRBV24-1 | few | CATSAGRYSNQPQHF | TGTGCCACCAGCGCCGGACGGTATAGCAATCAGCCCCAGCATTTT
TRBJ2-3 | - | TRBV5-1 | - | CASSPLSVRGRSTQYF | TGCGCCAGCAGCCCCCTTTCGGTCCGCGGCCGATCTACGCAGTATTTT
TRBJ2-2 | - | TRBV6-4 | once | CASSPPQAGELFF | TGTGCCAGCAGCCCTCCCCAGGCCGGGGAGCTGTTTTTT
TRBJ2-1 | TRBD2 | TRBV20-1 | - | CSARMGLAVGGFYNEQFF | TGCAGTGCTAGAATGGGACTAGCGGTGGGGGGGTTCTACAATGAGCAGTTCTTC
TRBJ2-2 | - | TRBV25-1 | - | CASSEPGKLNTGELFF | TGTGCCAGCAGTGAACCCGGGAAATTGAACACCGGGGAGCTGTTTTTT
TRBJ2-3 | - | TRBV19 | - | CASSWQRSTDTQYF | TGTGCCAGTAGTTGGCAGCGAAGCACAGATACGCAGTATTTT
TRBJ2-5 | - | TRBV6-6 | - | CASSYSSGWITETQYF | TGTGCCAGCAGTTACTCGTCGGGGTGGATAACAGAGACCCAGTACTTC
TRBJ2-5 | - | TRBV4-1 | many | CASSSRTLGETQYF | TGCGCCAGCAGTTCCCGGACCCTCGGAGAGACCCAGTACTTC
TRBJ2-2 | - | TRBV15 | - | CATSRELPDGTGELFF | TGTGCCACCAGCAGAGAACTACCCGACGGCACCGGGGAGCTGTTTTTT
TRBJ1-1 | - | TRBV20-1 | - | CSARGPRTENTEAFF | TGCAGTGCTAGAGGCCCCAGGACTGAGAACACTGAAGCTTTCTTT
TRBJ2-3 | TRBD1 | TRBV11-3 | few | CASSPRDRGFIDTQYF | TGTGCCAGCAGCCCCCGGGACAGGGGATTCATAGATACGCAGTATTTT
TRBJ1-1 | - | TRBV4-1 | - | CASSLLGEITEAFF | TGCGCCAGCAGCCTCTTAGGGGAGATCACTGAAGCTTTCTTT
TRBJ1-1 | - | TRBV18 | - | CASSHTGPGVDTEAFF | TGTGCCAGCTCACACACCGGGCCAGGGGTCGACACTGAAGCTTTCTTT
TRBJ2-2 | TRBD2 | TRBV7-2 | few | CASSLTGTSRTGELFF | TGTGCCAGCAGCTTAACAGGGACTAGTCGGACCGGGGAGCTGTTTTTT
TRBJ2-7 | - | TRBV18 | - | CASSPSVNSYEQYF | TGTGCCAGCTCACCGTCGGTAAACTCCTACGAGCAGTACTTC
TRBJ1-1 | - | TRBV27 | - | CASSLSVLLRNTEAFF | TGTGCCAGCAGTTTATCGGTGTTACTAAGGAACACTGAAGCTTTCTTT
TRBJ1-5 | - | TRBV7-2 | - | CASSLEGKGSNQPQHF | TGTGCCAGCAGCTTAGAGGGAAAGGGTAGCAATCAGCCCCAGCATTTT
TRBJ1-4 | - | TRBV11-3 | few | CASSPGGRANEKLFF | TGTGCCAGCAGCCCGGGGGGGCGTGCTAATGAAAAACTGTTTTTT
TRBJ1-2 | - | TRBV18 | few | CASSPGERYGYTF | TGTGCCAGCTCACCAGGTGAGCGGTATGGCTACACCTTC
TRBJ2-3 | - | TRBV24-1 | few | CATRQNIDADTQYF | TGTGCCACCAGGCAAAATATCGACGCAGATACGCAGTATTTT
TRBJ2-5 | TRBD1 | TRBV13 | - | CASRSGTGGETQYF | TGTGCCAGCCGGTCGGGGACAGGTGGAGAGACCCAGTACTTC
TRBJ2-1 | TRBD1 | TRBV24-1 | - | CATSDLKLVGTGGLGGEQFF | TGTGCCACCAGTGATTTAAAGCTGGTGGGGACAGGAGGCCTTGGTGGTGAGCAGTTCTTC
TRBJ2-1 | - | TRBV9 | few | CASSGEYYNEQFF | TGTGCCAGCAGCGGAGAATACTACAATGAGCAGTTCTTC
TRBJ2-4 | TRBD1 | TRBV7-2 | - | CASSPDRGIDIQYF | TGTGCCAGCAGCCCGGACAGGGGGATAGACATTCAGTACTTC
TRBJ1-1 | TRBD1 | TRBV4-3 | few | CASSQDATGTATNTEAFF | TGCGCCAGCAGCCAAGATGCTACCGGGACAGCTACGAACACTGAAGCTTTCTTT
TRBJ1-1 | - | TRBV6-2/TRBV6-3 | few | CASFRVGTEAFF | TGTGCCAGCTTTCGAGTGGGGACTGAAGCTTTCTTT
TRBJ2-1 | TRBD2 | TRBV29-1 | - | CSVDGREDHNEQFF | TGCAGCGTTGATGGTCGGGAGGACCACAATGAGCAGTTCTTC
TRBJ2-7 | - | TRBV2 | many | CASRGGPSYEQYF | TGTGCCAGCAGGGGGGGTCCCTCCTACGAGCAGTACTTC
TRBJ1-4 | TRBD1 | TRBV3-1 | - | CASSQGARQGVDEKLFF | TGTGCCAGCAGCCAAGGGGCTCGACAGGGGGTCGATGAAAAACTGTTTTTT
TRBJ2-1 | - | TRBV6-2/TRBV6-3 | once | CASLRGVSYNEQFF | TGTGCCAGCCTCAGGGGAGTCTCCTACAATGAGCAGTTCTTC
TRBJ2-1 | - | TRBV3-1 | - | CASSQERREQFF | TGTGCCAGCAGCCAAGAACGGCGGGAGCAGTTCTTC
TRBJ2-3 | TRBD2 | TRBV6-5 | - | CASSRLAGGPSDTQYF | TGTGCCAGCAGCAGACTAGCGGGGGGGCCTTCAGATACGCAGTATTTT
TRBJ1-2 | - | TRBV6-5 | few | CASSYSRRDNYGYTF | TGTGCCAGCAGTTACTCTAGGAGAGATAACTATGGCTACACCTTC
TRBJ2-1 | - | TRBV24-1 | few | CATSRLSNEQFF | TGTGCCACCAGTAGACTGTCCAATGAGCAGTTCTTC
TRBJ2-3 | - | TRBV5-1 | few | CASSSGGSPDTQYF | TGCGCCAGCAGCAGTGGGGGGTCTCCAGATACGCAGTATTTT
TRBJ1-2 | - | TRBV20-1 | - | CSASPQGPTYGYTF | TGCAGTGCTAGTCCCCAGGGGCCCACCTATGGCTACACCTTC
TRBJ2-7 | - | TRBV11-3 | few | CARGIRSSYEQYF | TGTGCCAGAGGGATACGAAGTTCCTACGAGCAGTACTTC
TRBJ2-1 | TRBD1 | TRBV7-9 | few | CASSLAFTGAYNEQFF | TGTGCCAGCAGCTTAGCGTTCACAGGGGCCTACAATGAGCAGTTCTTC
TRBJ1-2 | - | TRBV6-5 | - | CASRAGHGYTF | TGTGCCAGCAGAGCAGGGCACGGCTACACCTTC
TRBJ2-3 | - | TRBV10-3 | - | CAISKSGDTQYF | TGTGCCATCAGTAAGAGTGGAGATACGCAGTATTTT
TRBJ2-2 | - | TRBV30 | few | CAWRSLGGELFF | TGTGCCTGGAGATCGCTGGGCGGGGAGCTGTTTTTT